Following are 9 T cell receptor beta chains from one sample sequenced in a study of blood T cell repertoires in COVID-19. Produced via immunoSEQ multiplex PCR; TCRdb's table is partial and in-frame only. The sample has hundreds of thousands of clones; roughly nine tenths are singletons. The sample was PBMCs or T cells enriched from blood (not recorded which). Receptor source: a woman between 18 and 29 years old who had recovered from COVID-19.

This clone was observed a single time. The chain carries TRBV27 and TRBJ1-6; 7 nucleotides line up with TRBD1. CDR1 MNHEY and CDR2 SMNVEV come from the germline V gene (reference sequence). With V trimmed by 4 bases and J by 9 bases, 9 bases remained unmatched. The CDR3 spans 15 residues. CDR3 in DNA: TGTGCCAGCAGTTCCGACAGGGATGTGGGTTCACCCCTCCACTTT. The encoded protein is CASSSDRDVGSPLHF.

Here the CDR3 DNA reads TGTGCCAGCAGCCCCTTCCCGCAGGGAACCGGCAATCAGCCCCAGCATTTT. Its translation: CASSPFPQGTGNQPQHF. The rearrangement joins TRBV3-1 (or the pseudogene TRBV3-2) to TRBJ1-5, with D perhaps TRBD1 (5 bases). This CDR3 contains 17 residues. The V end was cut by 4 bases, the J end by 2 bases, with 18 bases between. Germline V gene data show CDR1 as LGHDT and CDR2 as YNNKEL (reference sequence).

The chain carries TRBV30 and TRBJ1-4; possible D gene TRBD1, 5 bases. CDR1 and CDR2 (germline): GTSNPN, SVGIG (reference sequence). This CDR3 region has 15 residues. With 3 bases removed from V and 4 bases from J, the gap between germline ends came to 15 bases. The CDR3 loop is CAWSESPGINEKLFF. The CDR3 bases are TGTGCCTGGAGCGAAAGTCCAGGGATTAATGAAAAACTGTTTTTT.

The chain carries TRBV2 and TRBJ1-2, with D perhaps TRBD1 (5 bases). With 4 bases removed from V and 2 bases from J, the gap between germline ends came to 11 bases. In germline, CDR1 is SNHLY, CDR2 FYNNEI. The CDR3 consists of 14 residues. CDR3 sequence reads: CASSGGRVNYGYTF. The CDR3 nucleotides are TGTGCCAGCAGTGGTGGCAGGGTCAACTATGGCTACACCTTC.

The rearrangement joins TRBV6-5 to TRBJ2-5; TRBD2 is a possible D gene (6 bases). V shed 6 bases and J shed 7 bases, with 12 bases lying between them. The germline V gene has CDR1 MNHEY and CDR2 SVGAGI. The CDR3 loop spans 12 amino acids. CDR3 loop: CASRSPGGTQYF. The CDR3 DNA reads as TGTGCCAGCAGGTCCCCCGGGGGGACCCAGTACTTC.

V usage is TRBV15 and J usage is TRBJ1-5; 8 bases are a match to TRBD1. The CDR3 contains 16 residues. Germline lookup yields CDR1 LNHNV and CDR2 YYDKDF (reference sequence). V dropped 3 bases and J dropped 6; count of bases not matched to a gene: 10. DNA for the CDR3: TGTGCCACCAGCAGTACTGGACAGGGAGGGAGTCAGCCCCAGCATTTT. The encoded protein is CATSSTGQGGSQPQHF.

This chain links TRBV11-2 with TRBJ2-2; D not certain. Trimming took 3 bases from V and 2 from J, leaving 10 bases between them. Per the germline V gene, CDR1 is SGHAT and CDR2 is FQNNGV. There are 15 residues in the CDR3. In DNA form, the CDR3 reads TGTGCCAGCAGCTTGGGTACAGATAACACCGGGGAGCTGTTTTTT. Translated, it gives CASSLGTDNTGELFF.

This clone appeared a few times. This chain uses TRBV18 with TRBJ2-1; possible D gene TRBD2, 6 bases. V was trimmed by 3 bases and J by 0 bases, leaving 21 bases between them. The length of the CDR3 is 19 residues. Looked up from germline, CDR1 is KGHSH and CDR2 is LQKENI. This CDR3 is CASSPSPGTSLSSYNEQFF. The CDR3 DNA sequence: TGTGCCAGCTCACCGTCCCCCGGGACTTCTTTAAGCTCCTACAATGAGCAGTTCTTC.

V gene TRBV11-3 combines with J gene TRBJ1-2, with 9 bases identical to TRBD1. The germline V gene has CDR1 SGHNT and CDR2 YENEEA. V trimming: 1 base; J trimming: 9 bases; junction bases outside the gene matches: 9. The CDR3 sequence is 15 residues long. Here the CDR3 reads CASSLAPGTGPSYTF. The CDR3 DNA reads TGTGCCAGCAGCTTAGCTCCCGGGACAGGGCCGAGCTACACCTTC.